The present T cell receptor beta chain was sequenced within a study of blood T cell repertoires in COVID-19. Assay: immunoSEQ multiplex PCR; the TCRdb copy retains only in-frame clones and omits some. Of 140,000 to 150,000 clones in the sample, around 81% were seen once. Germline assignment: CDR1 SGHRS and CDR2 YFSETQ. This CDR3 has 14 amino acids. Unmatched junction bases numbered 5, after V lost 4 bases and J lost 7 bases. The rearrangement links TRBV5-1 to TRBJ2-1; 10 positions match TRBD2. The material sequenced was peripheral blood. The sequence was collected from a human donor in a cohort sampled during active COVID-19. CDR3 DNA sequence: TGCGCCAGCAGCGGCAGGGGACTAGCGAATGAGCAGTTCTTC. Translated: CASSGRGLANEQFF.